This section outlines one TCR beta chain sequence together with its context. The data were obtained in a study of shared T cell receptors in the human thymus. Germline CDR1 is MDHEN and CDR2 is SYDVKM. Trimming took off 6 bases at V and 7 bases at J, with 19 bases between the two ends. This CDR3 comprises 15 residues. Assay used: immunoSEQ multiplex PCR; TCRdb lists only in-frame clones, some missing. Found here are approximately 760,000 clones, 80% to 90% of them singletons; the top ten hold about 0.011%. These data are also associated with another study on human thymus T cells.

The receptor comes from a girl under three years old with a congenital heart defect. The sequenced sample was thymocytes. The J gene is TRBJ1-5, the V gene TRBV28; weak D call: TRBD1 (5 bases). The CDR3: CASRLQGRIGQPQHF. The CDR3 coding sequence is TGTGCCAGCAGACTTCAGGGTAGGATCGGACAGCCCCAGCATTTT.